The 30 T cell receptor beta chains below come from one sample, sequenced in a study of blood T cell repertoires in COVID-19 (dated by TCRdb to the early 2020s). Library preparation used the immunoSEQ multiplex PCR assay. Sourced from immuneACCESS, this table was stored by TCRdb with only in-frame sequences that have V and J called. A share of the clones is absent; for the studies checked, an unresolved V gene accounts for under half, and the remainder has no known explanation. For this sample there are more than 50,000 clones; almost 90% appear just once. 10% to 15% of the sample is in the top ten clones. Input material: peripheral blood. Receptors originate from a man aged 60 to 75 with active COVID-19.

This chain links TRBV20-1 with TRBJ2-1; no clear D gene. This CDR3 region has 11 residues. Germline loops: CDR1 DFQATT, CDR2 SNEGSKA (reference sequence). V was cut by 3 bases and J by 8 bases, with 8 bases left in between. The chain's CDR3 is CSARRAYEQFF. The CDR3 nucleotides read TGCAGTGCTAGGCGCGCGTATGAGCAGTTCTTC.

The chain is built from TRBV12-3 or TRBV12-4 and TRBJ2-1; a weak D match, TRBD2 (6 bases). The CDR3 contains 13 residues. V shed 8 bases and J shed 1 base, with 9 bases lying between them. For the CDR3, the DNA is TGTGCCAGCTCGGGGGATTCCTACAATGAGCAGTTCTTC. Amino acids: CASSGDSYNEQFF.

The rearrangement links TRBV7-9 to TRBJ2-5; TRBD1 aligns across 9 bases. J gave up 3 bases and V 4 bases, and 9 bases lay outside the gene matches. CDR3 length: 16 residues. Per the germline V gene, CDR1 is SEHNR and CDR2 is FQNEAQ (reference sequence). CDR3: CASSSKGGTGKETQYF. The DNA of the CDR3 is TGTGCCAGCAGCTCAAAAGGAGGGACAGGGAAAGAGACCCAGTACTTC.

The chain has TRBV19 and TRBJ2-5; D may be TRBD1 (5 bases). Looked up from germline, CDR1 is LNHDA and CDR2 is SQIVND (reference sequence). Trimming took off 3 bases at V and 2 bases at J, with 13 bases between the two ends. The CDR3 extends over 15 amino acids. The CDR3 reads CASSMWGSQQETQYF. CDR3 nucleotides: TGTGCCAGTAGTATGTGGGGCAGCCAACAAGAGACCCAGTACTTC.

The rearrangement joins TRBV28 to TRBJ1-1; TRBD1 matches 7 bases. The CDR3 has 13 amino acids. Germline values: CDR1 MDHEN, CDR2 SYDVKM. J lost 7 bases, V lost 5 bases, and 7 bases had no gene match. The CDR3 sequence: CASSTTGVHEAFF. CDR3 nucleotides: TGTGCCAGCAGTACAACAGGGGTTCATGAAGCTTTCTTT.

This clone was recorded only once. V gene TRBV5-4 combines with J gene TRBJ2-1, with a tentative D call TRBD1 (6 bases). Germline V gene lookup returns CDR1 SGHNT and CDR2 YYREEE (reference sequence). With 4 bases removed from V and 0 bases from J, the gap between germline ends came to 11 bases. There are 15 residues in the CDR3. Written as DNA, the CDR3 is TGTGCCAGCAGCAAAGGACAGAGCTCCTACAATGAGCAGTTCTTC. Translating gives CASSKGQSSYNEQFF.

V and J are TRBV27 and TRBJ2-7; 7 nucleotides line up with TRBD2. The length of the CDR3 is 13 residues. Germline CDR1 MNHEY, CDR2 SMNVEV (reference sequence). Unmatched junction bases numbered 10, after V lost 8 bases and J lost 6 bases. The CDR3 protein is CASGRGDYSEQYF. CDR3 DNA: TGTGCCAGCGGCCGAGGGGACTACTCCGAGCAGTACTTC.

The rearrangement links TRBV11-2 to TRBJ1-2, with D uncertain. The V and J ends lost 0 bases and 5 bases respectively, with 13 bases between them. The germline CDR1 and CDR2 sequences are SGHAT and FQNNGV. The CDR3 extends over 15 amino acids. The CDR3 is CASSLDSAWHYGYTF. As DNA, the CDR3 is TGTGCCAGCAGCTTAGATTCCGCATGGCATTATGGCTACACCTTC.

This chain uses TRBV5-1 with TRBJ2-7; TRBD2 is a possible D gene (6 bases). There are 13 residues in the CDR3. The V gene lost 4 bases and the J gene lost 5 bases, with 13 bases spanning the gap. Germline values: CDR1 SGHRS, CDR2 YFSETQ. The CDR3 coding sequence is TGCGCCAGCAGCGCCCTGGGAGGAGACGAGCAGTACTTC. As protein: CASSALGGDEQYF.

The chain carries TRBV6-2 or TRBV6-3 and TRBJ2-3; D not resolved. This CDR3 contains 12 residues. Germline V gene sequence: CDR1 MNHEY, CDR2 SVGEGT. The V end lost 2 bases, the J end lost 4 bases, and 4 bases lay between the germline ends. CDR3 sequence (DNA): TGTGCCAGCAGTTACGCGTCAGATACGCAGTATTTT. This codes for CASSYASDTQYF.

The CDR3: CASSMRHLTGELFF. CDR3 DNA sequence: TGTGCCAGTAGTATGCGACATCTCACCGGGGAGCTGTTTTTT. V gene TRBV19 combines with J gene TRBJ2-2; D is unclear. Germline CDR1 is LNHDA and CDR2 is SQIVND (reference sequence). The CDR3 consists of 14 residues. Trimming pared 3 bases from V and 4 bases from J, leaving 9 bases between. The full variable domain, with the rest looked up from reference TRBV19 and TRBJ2-2, is DGGITQSPKYLFRKEGQNVTLSCEQNLNHDAMYWYRQDPGQGLRLIYYSQIVNDFQKGDIAEGYSVSREKKESFPLTVTSAQKNPTAFYLCASSMRHLTGELFFGEGSRLTVL.

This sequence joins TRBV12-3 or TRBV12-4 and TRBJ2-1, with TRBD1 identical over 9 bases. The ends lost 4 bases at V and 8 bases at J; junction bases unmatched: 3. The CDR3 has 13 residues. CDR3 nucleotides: TGTGCCAGCAGTTCGGACAGGGGTGATGAGCAGTTCTTC. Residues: CASSSDRGDEQFF.

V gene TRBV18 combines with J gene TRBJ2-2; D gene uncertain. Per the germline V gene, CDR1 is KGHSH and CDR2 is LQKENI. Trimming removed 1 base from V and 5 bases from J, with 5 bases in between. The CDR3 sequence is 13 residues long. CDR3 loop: CASSPRATGELFF. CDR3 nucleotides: TGTGCCAGCTCACCACGGGCTACCGGGGAGCTGTTTTTT.

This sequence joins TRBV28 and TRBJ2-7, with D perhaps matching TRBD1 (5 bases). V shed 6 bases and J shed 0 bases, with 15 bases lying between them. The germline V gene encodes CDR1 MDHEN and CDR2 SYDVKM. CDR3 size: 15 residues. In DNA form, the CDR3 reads TGTGCCAGCAGCGCGATACAGGATTTCTCCTACGAGCAGTACTTC. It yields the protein CASSAIQDFSYEQYF.

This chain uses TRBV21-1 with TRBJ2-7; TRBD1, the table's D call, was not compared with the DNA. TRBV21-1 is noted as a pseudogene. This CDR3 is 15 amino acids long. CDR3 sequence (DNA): TGTGCCAGCAGCAAAGATCGGACAGGGGACTACGAGCAGTACTTC. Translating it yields CASSKDRTGDYEQYF.

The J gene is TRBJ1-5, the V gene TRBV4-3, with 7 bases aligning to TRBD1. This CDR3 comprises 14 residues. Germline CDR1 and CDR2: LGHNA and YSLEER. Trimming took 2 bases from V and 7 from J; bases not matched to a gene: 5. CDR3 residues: CASSQTTGRQPQHF. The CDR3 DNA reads TGCGCCAGCAGCCAAACGACAGGGCGGCAGCCCCAGCATTTT.

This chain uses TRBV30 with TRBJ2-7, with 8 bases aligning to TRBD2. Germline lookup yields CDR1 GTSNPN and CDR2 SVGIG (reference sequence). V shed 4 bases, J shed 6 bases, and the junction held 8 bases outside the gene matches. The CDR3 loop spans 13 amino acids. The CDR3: CAWIAGRGGEQYF. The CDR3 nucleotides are TGTGCCTGGATAGCGGGAAGGGGGGGCGAGCAGTACTTC.

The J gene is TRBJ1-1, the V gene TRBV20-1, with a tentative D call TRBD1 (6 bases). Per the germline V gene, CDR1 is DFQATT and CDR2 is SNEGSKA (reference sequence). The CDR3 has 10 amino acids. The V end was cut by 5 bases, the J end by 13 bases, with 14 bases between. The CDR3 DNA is TGCAGTGCTTGGGACATTCGGGGTTTCTTT. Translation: CSAWDIRGFF.

The CDR3 DNA sequence: TGTGCCAGTAGTAACAGGGATACTAATGAAAAACTGTTTTTT. This encodes CASSNRDTNEKLFF. This sequence joins TRBV19 and TRBJ1-4; D perhaps matches TRBD1 (6 bases). V was shortened by 4 bases and J by 2 bases, with 8 bases between the two germline ends. In germline, CDR1 is LNHDA, CDR2 SQIVND (reference sequence). The CDR3 runs to 14 residues.

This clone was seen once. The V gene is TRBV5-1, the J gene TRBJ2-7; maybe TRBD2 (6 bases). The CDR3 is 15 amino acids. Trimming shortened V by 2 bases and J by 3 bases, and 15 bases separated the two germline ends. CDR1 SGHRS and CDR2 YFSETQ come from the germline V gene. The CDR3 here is CASSFVSRGVYEQYF. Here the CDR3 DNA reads TGCGCCAGCAGCTTCGTCTCGCGGGGAGTCTACGAGCAGTACTTC.

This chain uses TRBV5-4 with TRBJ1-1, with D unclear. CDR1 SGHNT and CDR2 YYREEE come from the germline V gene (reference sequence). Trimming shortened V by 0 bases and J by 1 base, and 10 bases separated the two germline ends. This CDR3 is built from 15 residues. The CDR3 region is CASSLGGGPNTEAFF. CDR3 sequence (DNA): TGTGCCAGCAGCTTGGGGGGAGGACCGAACACTGAAGCTTTCTTT.

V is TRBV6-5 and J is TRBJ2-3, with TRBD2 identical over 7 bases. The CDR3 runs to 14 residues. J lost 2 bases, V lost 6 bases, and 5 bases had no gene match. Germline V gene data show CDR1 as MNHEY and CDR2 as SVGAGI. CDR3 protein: CASRGEGFTDTQYF. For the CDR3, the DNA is TGTGCCAGCAGGGGGGAGGGATTCACAGATACGCAGTATTTT.

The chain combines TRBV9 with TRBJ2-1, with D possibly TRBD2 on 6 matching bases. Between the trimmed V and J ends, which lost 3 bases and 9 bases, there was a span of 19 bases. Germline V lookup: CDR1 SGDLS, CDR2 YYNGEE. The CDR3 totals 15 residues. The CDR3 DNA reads TGTGCCAGCAGCGCAGGGACTCTCGGCAGCGTTGAGCAGTTCTTC. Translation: CASSAGTLGSVEQFF.

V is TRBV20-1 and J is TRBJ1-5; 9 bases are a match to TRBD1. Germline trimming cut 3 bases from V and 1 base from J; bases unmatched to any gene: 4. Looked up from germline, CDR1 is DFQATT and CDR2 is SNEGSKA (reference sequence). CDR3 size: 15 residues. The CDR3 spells CSASPGTGSNQPQHF. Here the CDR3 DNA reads TGCAGTGCTAGTCCCGGGACAGGGAGCAATCAGCCCCAGCATTTT.

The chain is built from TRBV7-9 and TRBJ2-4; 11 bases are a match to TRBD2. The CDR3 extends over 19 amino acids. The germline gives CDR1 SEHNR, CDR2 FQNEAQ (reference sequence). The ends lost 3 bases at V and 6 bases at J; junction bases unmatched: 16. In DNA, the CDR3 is TGTGCCAGCAGCTTCCCCGGGACTAGCGGAAAGTCCGGGGGAAACATTCAGTACTTC. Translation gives CASSFPGTSGKSGGNIQYF.

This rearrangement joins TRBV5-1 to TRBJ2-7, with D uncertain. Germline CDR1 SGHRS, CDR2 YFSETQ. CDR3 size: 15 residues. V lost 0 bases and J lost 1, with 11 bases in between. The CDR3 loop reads CASSLVGKTSYEQYF. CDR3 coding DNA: TGCGCCAGCAGCTTGGTTGGAAAGACTTCCTACGAGCAGTACTTC.

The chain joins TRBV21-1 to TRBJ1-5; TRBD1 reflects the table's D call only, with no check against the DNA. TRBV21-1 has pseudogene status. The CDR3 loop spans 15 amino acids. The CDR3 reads CASTTRDRGFQPQHF. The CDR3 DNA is TGTGCCAGCACCACCCGGGACAGGGGGTTTCAGCCCCAGCATTTT.

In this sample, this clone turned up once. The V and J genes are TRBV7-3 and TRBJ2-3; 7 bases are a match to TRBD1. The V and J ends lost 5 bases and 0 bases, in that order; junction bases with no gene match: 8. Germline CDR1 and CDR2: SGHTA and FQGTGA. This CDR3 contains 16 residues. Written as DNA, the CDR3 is TGTGCCAGCAGCAAAGCCGGGACAGCTAGCACAGATACGCAGTATTTT. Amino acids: CASSKAGTASTDTQYF.

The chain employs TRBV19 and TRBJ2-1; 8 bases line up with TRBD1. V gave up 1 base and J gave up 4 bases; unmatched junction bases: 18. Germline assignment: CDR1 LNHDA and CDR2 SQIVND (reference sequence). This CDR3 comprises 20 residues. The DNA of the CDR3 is TGTGCCAGTAGTATAGGACGACAGGGGAACTATCAGTCGAGGTACAATGAGCAGTTCTTC. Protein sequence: CASSIGRQGNYQSRYNEQFF.

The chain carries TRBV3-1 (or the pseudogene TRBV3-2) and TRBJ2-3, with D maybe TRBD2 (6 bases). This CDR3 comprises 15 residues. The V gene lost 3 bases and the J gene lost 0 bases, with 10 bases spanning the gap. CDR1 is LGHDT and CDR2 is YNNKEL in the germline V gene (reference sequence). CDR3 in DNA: TGTGCCAGCAGCCAGGCTAGCGATAGCACAGATACGCAGTATTTT. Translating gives CASSQASDSTDTQYF.